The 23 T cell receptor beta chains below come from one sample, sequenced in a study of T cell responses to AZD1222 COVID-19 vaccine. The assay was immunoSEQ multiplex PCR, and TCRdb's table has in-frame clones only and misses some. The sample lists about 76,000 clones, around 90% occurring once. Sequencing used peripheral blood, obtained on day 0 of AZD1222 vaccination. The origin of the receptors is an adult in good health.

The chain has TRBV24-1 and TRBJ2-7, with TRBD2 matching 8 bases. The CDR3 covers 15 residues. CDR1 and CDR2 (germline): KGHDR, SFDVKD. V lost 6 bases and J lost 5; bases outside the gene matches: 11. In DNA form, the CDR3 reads TGTGCCACCAGTAACGCCGGGACTAGTTCCCACGAGCAGTACTTC. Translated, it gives CATSNAGTSSHEQYF.

The CDR3: CASSLSVGGDTQYF. Here the CDR3 DNA reads TGTGCCAGCAGCTTAAGCGTCGGGGGAGATACGCAGTATTTT. The chain joins TRBV7-3 to TRBJ2-3, with a tentative D call TRBD2 (6 bases). The germline V gene encodes CDR1 SGHTA and CDR2 FQGTGA. Trimming took 1 base from V and 5 from J, leaving 10 bases between them. The CDR3 loop spans 14 amino acids.

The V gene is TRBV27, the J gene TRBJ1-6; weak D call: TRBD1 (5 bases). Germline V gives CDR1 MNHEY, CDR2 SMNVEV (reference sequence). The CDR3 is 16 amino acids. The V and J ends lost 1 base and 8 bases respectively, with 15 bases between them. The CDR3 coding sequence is TGTGCCAGCAGTTTATTTGGGACTTTTTTAGATTCACCCCTCCACTTT. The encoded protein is CASSLFGTFLDSPLHF.

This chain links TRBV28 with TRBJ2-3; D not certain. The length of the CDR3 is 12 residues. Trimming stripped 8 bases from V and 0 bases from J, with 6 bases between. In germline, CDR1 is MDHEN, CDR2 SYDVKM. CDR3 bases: TGTGCCAGCCAGCAAAGCACAGATACGCAGTATTTT. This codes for CASQQSTDTQYF.

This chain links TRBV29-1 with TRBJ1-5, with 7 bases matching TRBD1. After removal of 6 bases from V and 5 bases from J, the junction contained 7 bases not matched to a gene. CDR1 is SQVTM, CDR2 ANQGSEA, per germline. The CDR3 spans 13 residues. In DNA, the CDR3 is TGCAGCGTACGACAGGGCCTAGATCAGCCCCAGCATTTT. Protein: CSVRQGLDQPQHF.

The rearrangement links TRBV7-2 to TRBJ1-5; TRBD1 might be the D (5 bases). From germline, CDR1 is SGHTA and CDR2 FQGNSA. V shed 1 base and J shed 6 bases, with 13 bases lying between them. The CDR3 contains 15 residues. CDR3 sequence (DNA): TGTGCCAGCAGCTTAGGTTGGGACCCGGTTCAGCCCCAGCATTTT. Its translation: CASSLGWDPVQPQHF. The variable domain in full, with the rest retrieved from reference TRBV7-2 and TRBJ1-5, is GAGVSQSPSNKVTEKGKDVELRCDPISGHTALYWYRQSLGQGLEFLIYFQGNSAPDKSGLPSDRFSAERTGGSVSTLTIQRTQQEDSAVYLCASSLGWDPVQPQHFGDGTRLSIL.

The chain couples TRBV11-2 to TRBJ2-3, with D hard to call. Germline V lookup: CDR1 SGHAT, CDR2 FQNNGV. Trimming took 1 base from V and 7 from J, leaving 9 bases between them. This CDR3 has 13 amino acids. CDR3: CASSLGRSHTQYF. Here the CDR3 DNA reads TGTGCCAGCAGCTTAGGGCGGAGCCATACGCAGTATTTT.

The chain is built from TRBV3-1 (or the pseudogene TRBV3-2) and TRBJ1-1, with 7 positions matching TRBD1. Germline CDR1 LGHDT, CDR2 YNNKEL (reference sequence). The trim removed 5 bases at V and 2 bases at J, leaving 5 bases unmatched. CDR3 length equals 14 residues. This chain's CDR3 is CASSTGQRNTEAFF. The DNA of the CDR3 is TGTGCCAGCAGCACGGGACAGAGAAACACTGAAGCTTTCTTT.

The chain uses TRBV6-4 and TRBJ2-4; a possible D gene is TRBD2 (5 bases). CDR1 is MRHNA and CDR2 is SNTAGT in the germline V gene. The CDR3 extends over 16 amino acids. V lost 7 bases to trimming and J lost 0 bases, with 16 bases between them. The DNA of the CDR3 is TGTGCCAGCACCCCGCAGAGCGGATTAGCCAAAAACATTCAGTACTTC. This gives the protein CASTPQSGLAKNIQYF.

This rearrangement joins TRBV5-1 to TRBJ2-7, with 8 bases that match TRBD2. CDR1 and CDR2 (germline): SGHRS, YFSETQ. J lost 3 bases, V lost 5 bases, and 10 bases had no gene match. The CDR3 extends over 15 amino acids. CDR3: CASRPGLAGFYEQYF. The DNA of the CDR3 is TGCGCCAGCAGACCCGGGCTAGCGGGTTTCTACGAGCAGTACTTC.

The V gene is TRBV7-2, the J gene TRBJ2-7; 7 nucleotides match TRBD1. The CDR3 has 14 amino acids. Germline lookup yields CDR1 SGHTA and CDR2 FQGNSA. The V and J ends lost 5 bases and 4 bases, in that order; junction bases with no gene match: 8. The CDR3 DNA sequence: TGTGCCAGCAGCCAAACCGGGACAGATTACGAGCAGTACTTC. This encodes CASSQTGTDYEQYF.

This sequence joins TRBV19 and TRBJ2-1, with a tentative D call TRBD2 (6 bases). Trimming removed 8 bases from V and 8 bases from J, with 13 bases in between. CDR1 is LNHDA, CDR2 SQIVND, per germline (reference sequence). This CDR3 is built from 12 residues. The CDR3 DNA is TGTGCCAGTTCCCAGACTAGTTATGAGCAGTTCTTC. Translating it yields CASSQTSYEQFF. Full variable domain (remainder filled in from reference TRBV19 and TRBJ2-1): DGGITQSPKYLFRKEGQNVTLSCEQNLNHDAMYWYRQDPGQGLRLIYYSQIVNDFQKGDIAEGYSVSREKKESFPLTVTSAQKNPTAFYLCASSQTSYEQFFGPGTRLTVL.

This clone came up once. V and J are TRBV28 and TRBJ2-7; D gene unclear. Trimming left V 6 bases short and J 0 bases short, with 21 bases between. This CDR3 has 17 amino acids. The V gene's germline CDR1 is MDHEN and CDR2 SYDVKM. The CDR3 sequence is CASSEVFGPNNSYEQYF. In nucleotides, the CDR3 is TGTGCCAGCAGCGAGGTTTTCGGACCCAACAACTCCTACGAGCAGTACTTC.

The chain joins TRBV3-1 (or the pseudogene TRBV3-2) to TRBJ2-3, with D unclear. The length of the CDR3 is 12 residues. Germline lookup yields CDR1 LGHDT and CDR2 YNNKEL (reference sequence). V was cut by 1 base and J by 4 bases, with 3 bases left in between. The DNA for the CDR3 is TGTGCCAGCAGCCAAGTCCCAGATACGCAGTATTTT. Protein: CASSQVPDTQYF.

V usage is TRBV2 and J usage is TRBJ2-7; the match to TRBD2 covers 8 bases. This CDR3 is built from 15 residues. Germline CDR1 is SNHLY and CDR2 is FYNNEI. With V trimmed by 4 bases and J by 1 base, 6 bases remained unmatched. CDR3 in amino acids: CASSGVTSASYEQYF. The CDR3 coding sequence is TGTGCCAGCAGTGGGGTGACTAGCGCATCCTACGAGCAGTACTTC.

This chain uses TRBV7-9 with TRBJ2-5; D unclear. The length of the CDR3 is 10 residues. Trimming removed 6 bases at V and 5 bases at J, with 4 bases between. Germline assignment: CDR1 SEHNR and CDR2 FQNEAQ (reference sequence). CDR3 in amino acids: CASSRETQYF. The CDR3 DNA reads TGTGCCAGCAGTCGTGAGACCCAGTACTTC.

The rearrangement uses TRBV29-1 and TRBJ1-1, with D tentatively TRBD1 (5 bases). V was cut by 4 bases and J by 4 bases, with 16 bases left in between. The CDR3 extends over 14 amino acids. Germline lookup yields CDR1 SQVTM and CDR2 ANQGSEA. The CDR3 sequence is CSVVDSRVFTEAFF. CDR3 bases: TGCAGCGTTGTTGACAGCCGAGTCTTCACTGAAGCTTTCTTT. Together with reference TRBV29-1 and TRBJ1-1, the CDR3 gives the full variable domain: SAVISQKPSRDICQRGTSLTIQCQVDSQVTMMFWYRQQPGQSLTLIATANQGSEATYESGFVIDKFPISRPNLTFSTLTVSNMSPEDSSIYLCSVVDSRVFTEAFFGQGTRLTVV.

This CDR3 is CASSSPPTLSGYTF. The DNA of the CDR3 is TGCGCCAGCAGCTCGCCCCCGACACTTTCTGGCTACACCTTC. The chain is built from TRBV5-1 and TRBJ1-2; D is unclear. Trimming shortened V by 3 bases and J by 7 bases, and 16 bases separated the two germline ends. The CDR3 extends over 14 amino acids. CDR1 is SGHRS and CDR2 is YFSETQ in the germline V gene.

CDR3 protein: CASSPERRNQPQHF. CDR3 in DNA: TGTGCCAGCAGCCCCGAGAGGAGAAATCAGCCCCAGCATTTT. The chain is built from TRBV6-5 and TRBJ1-5; D remains unclear. The CDR3 has 14 residues. Deletions cut 6 bases from V and 4 bases from J, with 13 bases between. Germline CDR1 reads MNHEY; CDR2 reads SVGAGI.

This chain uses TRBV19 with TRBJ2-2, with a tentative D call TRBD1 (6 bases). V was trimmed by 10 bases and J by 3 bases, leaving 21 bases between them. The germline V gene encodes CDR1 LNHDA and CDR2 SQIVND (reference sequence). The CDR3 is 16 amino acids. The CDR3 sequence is CATRELGHGDTGELFF. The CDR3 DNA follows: TGTGCCACCAGGGAACTGGGACACGGGGACACCGGGGAGCTGTTTTTT.

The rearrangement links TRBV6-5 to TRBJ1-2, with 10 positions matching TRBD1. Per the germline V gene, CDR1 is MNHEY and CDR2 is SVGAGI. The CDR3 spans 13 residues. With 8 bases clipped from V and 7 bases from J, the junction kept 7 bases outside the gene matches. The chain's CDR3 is CASVRRDRGGYTF. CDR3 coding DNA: TGTGCCAGCGTTCGCCGGGACAGGGGTGGCTACACCTTC.

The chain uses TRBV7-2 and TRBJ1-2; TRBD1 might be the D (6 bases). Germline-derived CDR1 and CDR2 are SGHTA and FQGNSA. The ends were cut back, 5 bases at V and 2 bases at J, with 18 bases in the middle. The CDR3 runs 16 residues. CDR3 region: CASSPDRTTLNYGYTF. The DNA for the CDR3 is TGTGCCAGCAGCCCGGACAGAACAACCTTGAACTATGGCTACACCTTC.

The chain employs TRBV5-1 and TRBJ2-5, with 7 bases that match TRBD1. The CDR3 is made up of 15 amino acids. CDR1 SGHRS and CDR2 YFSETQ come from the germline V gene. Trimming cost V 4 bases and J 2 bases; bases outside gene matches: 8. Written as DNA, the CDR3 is TGCGCCAGCAGCGACACAGGGGCGCTTCAAGAGACCCAGTACTTC. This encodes CASSDTGALQETQYF.